Listed below are T cell receptor beta chains from one sample, sequenced in a study of T cells in tuberculosis. Method: immunoSEQ multiplex PCR; TCRdb's copy keeps in-frame clones and lacks some. The table lists under 45,000 clones, 80% to 95% of them singletons. The source material was PBMCs, sampled at tuberculosis diagnosis. These receptors all stem from an adult with tuberculosis. The CDR3 runs from the conserved cysteine through the conserved F or W. Fields, in order: D gene, J gene, V gene, clone size, CDR3 DNA, CDR3 protein. The D gene is left open where the match is weak. Clone sizes are given selectively: once, few, many, or a class where the clone is expanded.

TRBD2 | TRBJ2-1 | TRBV6-4 | . | TGTGCCAGCAGTCCCGAGCTAGCGGGATACAATGAGCAGTTCTTC | CASSPELAGYNEQFF
. | TRBJ2-1 | TRBV2 | . | TGTGCCAGCACCCTCAATTTGCGGTACGTGATCTCCAATGAGCAGTTCTTC | CASTLNLRYVISNEQFF
TRBD1 | TRBJ2-2 | TRBV6-5 | . | TGTGCCAGCAGTCTTGGACAGGGCGAGCTGTTTTTT | CASSLGQGELFF
. | TRBJ2-7 | TRBV7-2 | . | TGTGCCAGCAGCCCTCCCCGGGCAGGGACCTACGAGCAGTACTTC | CASSPPRAGTYEQYF
. | TRBJ1-1 | TRBV2 | . | TGTGCCAGCAGTGGACAGATGAACACTGAAGCTTTCTTT | CASSGQMNTEAFF
. | TRBJ1-4 | TRBV30 | . | TGTGCCTACGGGTTTAGTGATGAAAAACTGTTTTTT | CAYGFSDEKLFF
. | TRBJ2-7 | TRBV5-1 | few | TGCGCCAGCAGCTGGGCAGGTCCCTCCTACGAGCAGTACTTC | CASSWAGPSYEQYF
. | TRBJ2-7 | TRBV5-1 | . | TGCGCCAGCAGCTTGAACAGCTATACCTACGAGCAGTACTTC | CASSLNSYTYEQYF
. | TRBJ1-1 | TRBV9 | once | TGTGCCAGCAGCGTAGCCGTCGGCACTGAAGCTTTCTTT | CASSVAVGTEAFF
. | TRBJ1-2 | TRBV15 | . | TGTGCCACCAGCAGGGACAGAAACTATGGCTACACCTTC | CATSRDRNYGYTF
TRBD1 | TRBJ1-1 | TRBV4-1 | . | TGCGCCAGCAGCTCAAGACAGGGGGACACTGAAGCTTTCTTT | CASSSRQGDTEAFF
. | TRBJ1-5 | TRBV6-5 | . | TGTGCCAGCAGTAGTGGATGGGAGAGCAATCAGCCCCAGCATTTT | CASSSGWESNQPQHF
. | TRBJ2-7 | TRBV7-2 | . | TGTGCCAGCAGCTTCACAGGGTCCCCCTACGAGCAGTACTTC | CASSFTGSPYEQYF
TRBD1 | TRBJ1-4 | TRBV7-2 | . | TGTGCCAGCAGACAGGGGGTGGGTGAAAAACTGTTTTTT | CASRQGVGEKLFF
TRBD1 | TRBJ1-1 | TRBV4-3 | . | TGCGCCAGCAGCCAAGATCACAGGGGGCTTACTGAAGCTTTCTTT | CASSQDHRGLTEAFF
. | TRBJ1-1 | TRBV11-2 | once | TGTGCCAGCAGCCCCGCAGGAAGGGGTTACACTGAAGCTTTCTTT | CASSPAGRGYTEAFF
TRBD2 | TRBJ2-1 | TRBV9 | . | TGTGCCAGCAGCTTCACTAGCGGGGGGTACAATGAGCAGTTCTTC | CASSFTSGGYNEQFF
. | TRBJ1-1 | TRBV18 | . | TGTGCCAGCTCACTTAGGACGGAGGACGAAGCTTTCTTT | CASSLRTEDEAFF
TRBD1 | TRBJ2-7 | TRBV6-5 | . | TGTGCCAGCAGTTACTCTGGGACAGGGAGGAAGCAGTACTTC | CASSYSGTGRKQYF
. | TRBJ1-5 | TRBV28 | . | TGTGCCAGCAGTTTGGGTGGGGGCTATCAGCCCCAGCATTTT | CASSLGGGYQPQHF
. | TRBJ1-2 | TRBV9 | . | TGTGCCAGCAGCGTAGTGGCAGGTGGTGGCTACACCTTC | CASSVVAGGGYTF
. | TRBJ2-7 | TRBV2 | once | TGTGCCAGCATCCCAGATGCGGGCTACTCCTACGAGCAGTACTTC | CASIPDAGYSYEQYF
TRBD1 | TRBJ1-4 | TRBV5-6 | once | TGTGCCAGCAGCTTGCCCACAGGGGTAGGGGAAAAACTGTTTTTT | CASSLPTGVGEKLFF
. | TRBJ2-7 | TRBV4-3 | . | TGCGCCAGCAGCCAAGATAAGGCGGACATTAGGCCCGAGCAGTACTTC | CASSQDKADIRPEQYF
. | TRBJ1-2 | TRBV5-6 | . | TGTGCCAGCAGCATCGGACAGCCCAACCATGGCTACACCTTC | CASSIGQPNHGYTF
. | TRBJ2-4 | TRBV10-1 | . | TGCGCCAGCAGTGAGTCATCCGGGAAAAACATTCAGTACTTC | CASSESSGKNIQYF
TRBD1 | TRBJ1-3 | TRBV5-4 | . | TGTGCCAGCAGCCCGGACAGGGCGACCTCTGGAAACACCATATATTTT | CASSPDRATSGNTIYF
TRBD1 | TRBJ2-1 | TRBV28 | . | TGTGCCAGCAGGGGGACAGGGGATTACAATGAGCAGTTCTTC | CASRGTGDYNEQFF
. | TRBJ2-3 | TRBV27 | . | TGTGCCAGCAGTTTATCGGGACTTCGGGATACGCAGTATTTT | CASSLSGLRDTQYF
TRBD2 | TRBJ2-5 | TRBV7-2 | once | TGTGCCAGCAGCTTAGGAAGCGGGGGAGAGACCCAGTACTTC | CASSLGSGGETQYF
. | TRBJ2-1 | TRBV6-6 | . | TGTGCCAGCAGTTACTCGAGCGCCGATTACAATGAGCAGTTCTTC | CASSYSSADYNEQFF
TRBD1 | TRBJ2-1 | TRBV19 | . | TGTGCCAGTAGTATTGGACAGGTATCCTACAATGAGCAGTTCTTC | CASSIGQVSYNEQFF
. | TRBJ1-3 | TRBV5-5 | . | TGTGCCAGCAGCTTGGTGTCGGTAGGAAACACCATATATTTT | CASSLVSVGNTIYF
TRBD2 | TRBJ2-7 | TRBV5-4 | . | TGTGCCAGCAGCTTGGCCAGCGGGGGCTACGAGCAGTACTTC | CASSLASGGYEQYF
. | TRBJ1-1 | TRBV4-1 | . | TGCGCCAGCAGCCACTTAAAGCCCGGGGGAACTGAAGCTTTCTTT | CASSHLKPGGTEAFF
. | TRBJ1-2 | TRBV20-1 | few | TGTGGCAGTATCGGGAACTATGGCTACACCTTC | CGSIGNYGYTF
. | TRBJ2-1 | TRBV2 | . | TGTGCCGCGCAGGGGGGTGGGTTTGGGAATGAGCAGTTCTTC | CAAQGGGFGNEQFF
. | TRBJ1-1 | TRBV5-8 | . | TGTGCCAGCAGCGGGCTGCGGGATTGGACTGAAGCCTTCTTT | CASSGLRDWTEAFF
. | TRBJ1-6 | TRBV10-2 | . | TGCGCCAGCAGTTTATGGGGCTCACCCCTCCACTTT | CASSLWGSPLHF
TRBD1 | TRBJ2-7 | TRBV5-6 | . | TGTGCCAGCAGCTTGGCCGGGACAGGGTTTGAGCAGTACTTC | CASSLAGTGFEQYF